This TCR beta chain derives from a study of blood T cell repertoires in COVID-19. Study overall: Samples came from the United States, Italy and Spain, spanning acute and convalescent COVID-19. Sample material is recorded as cDNA or gDNA derived from T cells, B-cell-depleted T cells, or PBMCs.

During active infection, Seattle patients enrolled and were then monitored through disease. The CDR3 runs to 15 residues. Per germline, CDR1 SGDLS and CDR2 YYNGEE. V shed 5 bases and J 10 bases; nucleotides not matched to a gene: 12. Original processing methods: Estimation of nucleated cell counts was performed using reference gene primer amplification. Clones were read by immunoSEQ multiplex PCR, and TCRdb kept only the in-frame ones, dropping some. The V and J calls and clone size are taken from that table; D and trimming were inferred from the DNA. The sample contains 140,000 to 150,000 clones, more than 80% of which appear only once.

The receptor comes from a man between 18 and 35 years old with COVID-19, enrolled during active disease. The J gene is TRBJ2-1, the V gene TRBV9; TRBD2 matches at 10 bases. The sequenced material came from peripheral blood. CDR3 residues: CASSHDGLAASEQFF. The CDR3 DNA reads TGTGCCAGCAGTCACGACGGACTAGCGGCCTCCGAGCAGTTCTTC.